This is a list of T cell receptor beta chains from one sample in a study of vaccination effects on CD4 cells after COVID-19. The repertoire was sequenced with immunoSEQ multiplex PCR; TCRdb's copy has only in-frame clones and lacks some. The sample includes over 25,000 clones, more than 70% of them seen just once. For these TCRs, the target antigens are not known. The specimen comprised CD4+ T cells from PBMCs cultured with SARS-CoV-2 spike peptides, sampled before COVID-19 vaccination. These TCRs come from a human donor who received a COVID-19 vaccine. The CDR3 runs from the conserved cysteine through the conserved F or W. D genes are given only for firm matches. Some rows have no size entry. The others give once, few or many, or a class for an expanded clone.

>TRBJ2-5|-|-|TRBV6-2/TRBV6-3
TGTGCCAGCAGTTACATCGCGGGGTCCCTAGGGGAGACCCAGTACTTC
CASSYIAGSLGETQYF
>TRBJ2-5|-|once|TRBV30
TGTGCCTGGAGTCCCGACGTGGGGGGAATGACCCAGTACTTC
CAWSPDVGGMTQYF
>TRBJ1-3|TRBD1|-|TRBV6-1
TGTGCCAGCAGTTCCAGGGGGCGATCTGGAAACACCATATATTTT
CASSSRGRSGNTIYF
>TRBJ1-2|-|-|TRBV9
TGTGCCAGCAGCGTAGGGGGAGAATGGGACTATGGCTACACCTTC
CASSVGGEWDYGYTF
>TRBJ1-1|-|-|TRBV4-1
TGCGCCAGCAGCCAGGTCAGGAGCACTGAAGCTTTCTTT
CASSQVRSTEAFF
>TRBJ1-1|-|-|TRBV11-2
TGTGCCAGCAGCTTAGATCCGTCCATGAACACTGAAGCTTTCTTT
CASSLDPSMNTEAFF
>TRBJ2-1|-|-|TRBV5-4
TGTGCCAGCAGCTTGGACGTAGGGCGGGGATACAATGAGCAGTTCTTC
CASSLDVGRGYNEQFF
>TRBJ2-5|TRBD2|-|TRBV28
TGTGCCAGCAGTTTGGTGGGACTAGCGGCGCAAGAGACCCAGTACTTC
CASSLVGLAAQETQYF
>TRBJ2-3|TRBD2|once|TRBV9
TGTGCCAGCAGTCATTCCCCTCCGGGGGGGAGCACAGATACGCAGTATTTT
CASSHSPPGGSTDTQYF
>TRBJ1-6|TRBD1|-|TRBV6-5
TGTGCCAGCAGTTACGACAGGGGGAATTCACCCCTCCACTTT
CASSYDRGNSPLHF
>TRBJ1-2|TRBD1|-|TRBV7-9
TGTGCCAGCAGCCCAACTAAAGCGACAGGGGGCTTGGGTGGCTACACCTTC
CASSPTKATGGLGGYTF
>TRBJ2-1|TRBD1|-|TRBV27
TGTGCCAGCAGTCCCAGGGACAGTCTCAATGAGCAGTTCTTC
CASSPRDSLNEQFF
>TRBJ1-3|-|-|TRBV9
TGTGCCAGCAGCCCAACAGGGTCCTCTGGAAACACCATATATTTT
CASSPTGSSGNTIYF
>TRBJ1-6|-|once|TRBV6-5
TGTGCCAGCAGTTACTCTGCCAGTGCTAAGACACCCCTCCACTTT
CASSYSASAKTPLHF
>TRBJ1-5|-|-|TRBV7-2
TGTGCCAGCAGCCCAAGGTTTTACGGGGGCAATCAGCCCCAGCATTTT
CASSPRFYGGNQPQHF
>TRBJ2-3|TRBD2|-|TRBV9
TGTGCCAGCAGTACGACCGGCGGGGGGGCGGAAGATACGCAGTATTTT
CASSTTGGGAEDTQYF
>TRBJ1-1|-|-|TRBV3-1/TRBV3-2
TGTGCCAGCAGCCAAGGAGCGAACACTGAAGCTTTCTTT
CASSQGANTEAFF
>TRBJ1-1|TRBD1|-|TRBV18
TGTGCCAGCTCATCACTGGACAGGGGGCGGACTGAAGCTTTCTTT
CASSSLDRGRTEAFF
>TRBJ1-1|-|-|TRBV5-1
TGCGCCAGCAGCTTGGCCGGGAAGAACACTGAAGCTTTCTTT
CASSLAGKNTEAFF
>TRBJ2-5|TRBD2|-|TRBV9
TGTGCCAGCACCCTCCTAGCGGGAGCGGGAGAGACCCAGTACTTC
CASTLLAGAGETQYF
>TRBJ1-2|TRBD1|-|TRBV6-1
TGTGCCAGCAGTGAAGTACCGGGACAGATGTCTGGCTACACCTTC
CASSEVPGQMSGYTF
>TRBJ1-3|TRBD1|-|TRBV18
TGTGCCAGCTCACCGGGACAGGGAGGCCCTGGAAACACCATATATTTT
CASSPGQGGPGNTIYF
>TRBJ1-2|TRBD1|-|TRBV5-5
TGTGCCAGCAGCCGTCCAGGACAGGAGGACTATGGCTACACCTTC
CASSRPGQEDYGYTF
>TRBJ2-2|-|-|TRBV2
TGTGCCAGCAGTGCTCAGACCGGCGGGGAGCTGTTTTTT
CASSAQTGGELFF
>TRBJ2-5|-|once|TRBV27
TGTGCCAGCAGTTTCACGAGGCGCTTAGAGACCCAGTACTTC
CASSFTRRLETQYF
>TRBJ1-2|TRBD1|few|TRBV7-2
TGTGCCAGCAGTTTAAACAGGGGGCGGTATGGCTACACCTTC
CASSLNRGRYGYTF